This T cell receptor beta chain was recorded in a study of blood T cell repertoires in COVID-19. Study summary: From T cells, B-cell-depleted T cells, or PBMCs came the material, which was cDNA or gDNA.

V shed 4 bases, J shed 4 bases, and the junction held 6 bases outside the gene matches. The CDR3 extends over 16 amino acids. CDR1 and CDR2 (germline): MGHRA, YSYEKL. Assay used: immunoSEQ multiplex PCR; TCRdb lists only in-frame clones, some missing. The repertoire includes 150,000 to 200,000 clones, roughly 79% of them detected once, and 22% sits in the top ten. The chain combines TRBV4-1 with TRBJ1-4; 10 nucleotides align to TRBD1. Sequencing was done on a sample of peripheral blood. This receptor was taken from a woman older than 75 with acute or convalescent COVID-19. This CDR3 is CASSPRGTGDNEKLFF. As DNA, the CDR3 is TGCGCCAGCAGCCCCAGGGGGACAGGGGATAATGAAAAACTGTTTTTT.